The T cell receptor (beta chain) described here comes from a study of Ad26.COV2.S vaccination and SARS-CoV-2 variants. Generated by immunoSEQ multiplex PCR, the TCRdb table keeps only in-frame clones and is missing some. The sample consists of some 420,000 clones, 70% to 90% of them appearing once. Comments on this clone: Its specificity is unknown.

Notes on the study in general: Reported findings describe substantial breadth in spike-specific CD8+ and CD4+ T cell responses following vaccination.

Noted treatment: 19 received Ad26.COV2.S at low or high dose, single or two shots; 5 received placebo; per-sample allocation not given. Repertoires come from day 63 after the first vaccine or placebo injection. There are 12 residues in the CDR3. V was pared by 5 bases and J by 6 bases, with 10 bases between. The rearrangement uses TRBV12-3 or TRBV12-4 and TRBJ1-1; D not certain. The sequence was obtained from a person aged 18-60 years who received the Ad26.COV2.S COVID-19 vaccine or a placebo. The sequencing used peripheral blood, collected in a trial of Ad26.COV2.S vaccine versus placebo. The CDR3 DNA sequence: TGTGCCAGCAGTGGTGGCGGGGCTGAAGCTTTCTTT. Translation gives CASSGGGAEAFF.